This T cell receptor (beta chain) was obtained from a study of regulatory T cells in long-lasting Graves disease. Time point of the sample: newly diagnosed GD, antithyroid drugs for less than 3 months. Researchers made the TCR library from RNA that was extracted from PBMCs. Building of the TCR beta libraries involved iRepertoire HTBI primers and Arm-PCR of CDR3 regions. TCRdb independently ran MiXCR on the multiplex PCR reads; one entry per CDR3 protein. The sample gives 350,000 to 450,000 distinct CDR3 sequences, about 15% of which show up once; roughly 8% is in the top ten. The CDR3 is made up of 14 amino acids. Trimming removed 4 bases from V and 6 bases from J; junction bases left unmatched: 8. The germline CDR1 and CDR2 sequences are LNHNV and YYDKDF (reference sequence). These data are also associated with another study on T cells in Graves' hyperthyroidism and ophthalmopathy. Per that paper: During a first-round RT-PCR of the TCR CDR3, the HTBI primer set was used. The model identified upcoming ophthalmopathy a median approximately six months ahead of onset.

The source was peripheral blood mononuclear cells (PBMCs), collected at new diagnosis, from a patient treated with antithyroid drugs. The chain uses TRBV15 and TRBJ1-2, with 7 bases aligning to TRBD1. The TCR originated in a woman aged 40 to 50 with Graves disease. The CDR3 DNA reads as TGTGCCACCAGCATTTCCGGGACAGTTCATGGCTACACCTTC. Protein product: CATSISGTVHGYTF.